The clone carrying this TCR beta chain has ten or more counts. Its antigen is not identified. TCRdb redid the calling of the 5' RACE reads with MiXCR, one entry per CDR3 protein. Of approximately 52,000 distinct CDR3 sequences listed, 5.3% are singletons. The source of the sample is a study of spatial heterogeneity in lung cancer. Overall study context: Mean representation of each unique TCR and UMI combination in the raw reads exceeded nine occurrences.

Study-level results: TCRs found ubiquitously expanded in tumor appeared in blood more at resection than at follow-up.

Unmatched junction bases numbered 9, after V lost 2 bases and J lost 7 bases. Germline lookup yields CDR1 LGHDT and CDR2 YNNKEL (reference sequence). The CDR3 is made up of 15 amino acids. The time point here: sample taken at primary tumor resection. Frozen PBMC, nontumor lung or tumor provided whole RNA, which was sequenced unsorted. Patients with untreated early-stage non-small cell lung cancer, numbering 72, were the donors. The chain links TRBV3-1 to TRBJ2-3; TRBD1 matches 7 bases. The sample in question was PBMCs, obtained at surgery. This TCR derives from a male donor with early-stage non-small cell lung cancer. CDR3 residues: CASSQPKGQNYTQYF. Written as DNA, the CDR3 is TGTGCCAGCAGCCAACCGAAGGGACAGAATTATACGCAGTATTTT.